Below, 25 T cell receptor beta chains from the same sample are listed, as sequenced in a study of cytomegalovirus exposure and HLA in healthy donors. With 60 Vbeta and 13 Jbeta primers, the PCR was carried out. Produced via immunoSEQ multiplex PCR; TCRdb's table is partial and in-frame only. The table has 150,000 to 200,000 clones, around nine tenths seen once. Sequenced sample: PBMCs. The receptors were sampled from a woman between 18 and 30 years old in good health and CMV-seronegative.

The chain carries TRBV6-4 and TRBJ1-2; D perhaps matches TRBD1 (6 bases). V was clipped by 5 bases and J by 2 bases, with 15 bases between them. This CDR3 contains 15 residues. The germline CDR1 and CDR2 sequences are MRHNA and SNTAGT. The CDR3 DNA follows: TGTGCCAGCAGTCCCCGAGGGGGGGGAAACTATGGCTACACCTTC. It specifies CASSPRGGGNYGYTF.

The DNA for the CDR3 is TGCAGCGTTGGAGGCAGCGGGAGAGGGAACAATGAGCAGTTCTTC. It yields the protein CSVGGSGRGNNEQFF. This chain links TRBV29-1 with TRBJ2-1; 8 nucleotides agree with TRBD2. Per the germline V gene, CDR1 is SQVTM and CDR2 is ANQGSEA. The CDR3 totals 15 residues. V shed 4 bases and J 5 bases; nucleotides not matched to a gene: 10.

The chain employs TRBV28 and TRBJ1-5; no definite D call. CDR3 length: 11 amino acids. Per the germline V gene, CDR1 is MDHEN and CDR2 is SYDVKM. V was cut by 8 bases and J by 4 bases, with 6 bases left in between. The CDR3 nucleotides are TGTGCCAGCGGCCCGAATCAGCCCCAGCATTTT. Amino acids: CASGPNQPQHF.

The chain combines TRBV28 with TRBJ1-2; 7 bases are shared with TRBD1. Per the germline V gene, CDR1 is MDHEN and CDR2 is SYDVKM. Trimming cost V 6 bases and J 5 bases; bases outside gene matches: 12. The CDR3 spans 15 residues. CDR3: CASSNGATGDYGYTF. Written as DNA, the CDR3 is TGTGCCAGCAGCAATGGGGCAACAGGGGATTATGGCTACACCTTC.

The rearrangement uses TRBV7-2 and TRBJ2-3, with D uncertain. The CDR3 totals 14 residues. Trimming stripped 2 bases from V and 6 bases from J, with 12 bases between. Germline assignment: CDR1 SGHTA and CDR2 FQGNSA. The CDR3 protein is CASSLSLLEDTQYF. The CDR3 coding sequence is TGTGCCAGCAGCTTAAGCCTCCTAGAGGATACGCAGTATTTT.

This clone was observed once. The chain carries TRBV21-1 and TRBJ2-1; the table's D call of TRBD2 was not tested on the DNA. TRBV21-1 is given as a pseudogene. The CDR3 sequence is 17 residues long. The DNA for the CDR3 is TGTGCCAGCAGCAAAGGGGGGCCTAGCGGGAGTACTGGTGAGCAGTTCTTC. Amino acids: CASSKGGPSGSTGEQFF.

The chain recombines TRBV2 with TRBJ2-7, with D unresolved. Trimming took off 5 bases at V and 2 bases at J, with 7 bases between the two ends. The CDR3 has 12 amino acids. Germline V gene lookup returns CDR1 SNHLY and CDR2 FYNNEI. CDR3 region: CASSYTAYEQYF. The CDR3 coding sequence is TGTGCCAGCAGTTATACAGCCTACGAGCAGTACTTC.

Here the CDR3 DNA reads TGTGCCAGCAGCTTGGAATTCGGACAGGGGGCCCCTAGCTCCTACGAGCAGTACTTC. This encodes CASSLEFGQGAPSSYEQYF. This chain links TRBV5-8 with TRBJ2-7, with 11 positions matching TRBD1. The CDR3 extends over 19 amino acids. Trimming cost V 0 bases and J 0 bases; bases outside gene matches: 11. From germline, CDR1 is SGHTS and CDR2 YDEGEE.

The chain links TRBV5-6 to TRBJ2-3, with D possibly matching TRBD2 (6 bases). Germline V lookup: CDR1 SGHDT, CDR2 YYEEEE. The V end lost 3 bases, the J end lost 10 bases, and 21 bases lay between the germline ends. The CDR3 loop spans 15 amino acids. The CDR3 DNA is TGTGCCAGCAGCTCTGGAGCGGACTACGTCCCGGCGCAGTATTTT. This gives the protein CASSSGADYVPAQYF.

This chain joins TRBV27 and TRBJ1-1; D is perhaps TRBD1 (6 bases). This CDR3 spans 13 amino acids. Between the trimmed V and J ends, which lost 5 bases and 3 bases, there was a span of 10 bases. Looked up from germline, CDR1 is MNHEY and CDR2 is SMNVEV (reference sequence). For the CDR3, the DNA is TGTGCCAGCAGTATAGGGGGTTACACTGAAGCTTTCTTT. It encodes CASSIGGYTEAFF.

CDR3: CASSAGDTDTQYF. CDR3 in DNA: TGTGCCAGTAGTGCGGGAGATACGGATACGCAGTATTTT. The V and J genes are TRBV19 and TRBJ2-3; TRBD2 matches at 7 bases. The trim removed 5 bases at V and 6 bases at J, leaving 5 bases unmatched. The CDR3 is 13 residues long. The V gene's germline CDR1 is LNHDA and CDR2 SQIVND (reference sequence).

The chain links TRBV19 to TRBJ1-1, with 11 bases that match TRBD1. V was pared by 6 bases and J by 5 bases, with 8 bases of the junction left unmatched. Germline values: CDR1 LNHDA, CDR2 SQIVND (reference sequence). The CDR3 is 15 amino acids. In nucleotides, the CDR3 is TGTGCCAGTAGGGGCCGGGACAGGGGGGTAACTGAAGCTTTCTTT. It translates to CASRGRDRGVTEAFF.

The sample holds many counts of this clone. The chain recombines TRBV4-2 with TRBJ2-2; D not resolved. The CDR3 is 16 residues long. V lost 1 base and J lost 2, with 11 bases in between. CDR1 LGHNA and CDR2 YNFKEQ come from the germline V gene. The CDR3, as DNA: TGTGCCAGCAGCCAAGCCCCCGACTTAAACACCGGGGAGCTGTTTTTT. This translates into CASSQAPDLNTGELFF.

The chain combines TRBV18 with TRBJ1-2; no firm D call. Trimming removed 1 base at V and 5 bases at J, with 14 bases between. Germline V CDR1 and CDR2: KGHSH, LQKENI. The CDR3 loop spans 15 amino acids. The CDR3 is CASSPQRYGSYGYTF. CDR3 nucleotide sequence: TGTGCCAGCTCACCACAACGTTACGGGAGTTATGGCTACACCTTC.

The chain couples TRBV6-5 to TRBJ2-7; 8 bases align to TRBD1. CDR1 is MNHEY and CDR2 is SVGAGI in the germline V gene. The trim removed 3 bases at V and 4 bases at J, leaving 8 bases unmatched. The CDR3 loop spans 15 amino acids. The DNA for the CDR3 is TGTGCCAGCAGTTATCGGACAGGGAACAATTACGAGCAGTACTTC. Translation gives CASSYRTGNNYEQYF.

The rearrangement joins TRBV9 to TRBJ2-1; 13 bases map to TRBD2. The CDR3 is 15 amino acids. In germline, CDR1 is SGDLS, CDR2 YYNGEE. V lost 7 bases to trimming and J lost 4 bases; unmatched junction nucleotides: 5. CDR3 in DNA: TGTGCCAGCGCCTCACTAGCGGGGGGGTACAATGAGCAGTTCTTC. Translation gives CASASLAGGYNEQFF.

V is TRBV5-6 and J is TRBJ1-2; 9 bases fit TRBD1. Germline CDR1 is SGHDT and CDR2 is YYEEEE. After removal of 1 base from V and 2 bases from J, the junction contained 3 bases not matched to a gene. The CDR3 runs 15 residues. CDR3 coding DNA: TGTGCCAGCAGCTTGCCCGGGACAGGGAACTATGGCTACACCTTC. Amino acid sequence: CASSLPGTGNYGYTF.

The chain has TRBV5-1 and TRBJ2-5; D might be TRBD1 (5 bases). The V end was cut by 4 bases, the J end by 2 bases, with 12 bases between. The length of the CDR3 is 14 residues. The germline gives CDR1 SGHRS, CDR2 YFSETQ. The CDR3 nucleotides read TGCGCCAGCAGCCCTTGGACAACTCAAGAGACCCAGTACTTC. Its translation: CASSPWTTQETQYF.

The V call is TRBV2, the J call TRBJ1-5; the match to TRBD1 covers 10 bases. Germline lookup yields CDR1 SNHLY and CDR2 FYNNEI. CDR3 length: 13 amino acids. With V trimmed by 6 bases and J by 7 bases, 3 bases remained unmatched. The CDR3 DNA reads TGTGCCAGCAGACCGACAGGGGGCCAGCCCCAGCATTTT. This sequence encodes CASRPTGGQPQHF.

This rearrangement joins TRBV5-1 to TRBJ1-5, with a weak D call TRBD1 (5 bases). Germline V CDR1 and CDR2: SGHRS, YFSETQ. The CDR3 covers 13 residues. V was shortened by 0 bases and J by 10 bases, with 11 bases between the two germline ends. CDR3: CASSLDVGGPQHF. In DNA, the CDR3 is TGCGCCAGCAGCTTGGATGTCGGGGGTCCCCAGCATTTT.

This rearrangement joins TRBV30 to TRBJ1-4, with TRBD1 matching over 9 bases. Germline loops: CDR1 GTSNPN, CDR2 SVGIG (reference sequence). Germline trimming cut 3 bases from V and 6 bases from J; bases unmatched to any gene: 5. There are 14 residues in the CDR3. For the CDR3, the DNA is TGTGCCTGGAGCAGACAGGGGGTGGATGAAAAACTGTTTTTT. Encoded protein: CAWSRQGVDEKLFF.

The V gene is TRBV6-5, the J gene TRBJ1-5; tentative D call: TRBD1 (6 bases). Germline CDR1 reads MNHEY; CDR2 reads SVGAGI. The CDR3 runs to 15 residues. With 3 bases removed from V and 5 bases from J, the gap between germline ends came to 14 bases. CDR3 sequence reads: CASSYYQGSDQPQHF. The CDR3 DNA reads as TGTGCCAGCAGTTATTATCAGGGGTCCGATCAGCCCCAGCATTTT.

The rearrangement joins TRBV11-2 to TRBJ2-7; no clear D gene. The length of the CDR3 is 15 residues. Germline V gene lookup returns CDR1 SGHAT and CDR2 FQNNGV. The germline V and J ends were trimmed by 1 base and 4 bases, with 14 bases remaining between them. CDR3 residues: CASSLVAQEWYEQYF. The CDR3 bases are TGTGCCAGCAGCTTAGTAGCACAAGAGTGGTACGAGCAGTACTTC.

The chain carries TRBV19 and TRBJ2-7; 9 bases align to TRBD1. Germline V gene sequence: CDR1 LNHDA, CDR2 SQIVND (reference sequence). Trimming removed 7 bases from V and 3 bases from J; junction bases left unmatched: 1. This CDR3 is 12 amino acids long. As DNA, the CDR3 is TGTGCCAGTAAGGACAGGGGCTACGAGCAGTACTTC. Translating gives CASKDRGYEQYF.

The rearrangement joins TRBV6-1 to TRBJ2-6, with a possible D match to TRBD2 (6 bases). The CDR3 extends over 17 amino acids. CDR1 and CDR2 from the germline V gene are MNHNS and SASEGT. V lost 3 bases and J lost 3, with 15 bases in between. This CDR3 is CASSEEGRIFGANVLTF. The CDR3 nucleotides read TGTGCCAGCAGTGAGGAGGGGAGGATCTTTGGGGCCAACGTCCTGACTTTC.